This entry features one TCR beta chain sequence. Antigen: not known. The data derive from a study of radiotherapy plus CTLA-4 blockade in lung cancer. Study outcomes and limitations: According to reports, early shifts in blood T cell clones, alongside interferon-beta, forecast response most accurately.

The table came from immunoSEQ multiplex PCR; TCRdb's copy has only in-frame clones and leaves some out. The sample holds 40,000 to 45,000 clones, 60% to 80% seen once. The CDR3 has 15 amino acids. Unmatched junction bases numbered 3, after V lost 0 bases and J lost 2 bases. Germline-derived CDR1 and CDR2 are SEHNR and FQNEAQ (reference sequence). The sample consisted of peripheral blood, taken from a patient treated with radiotherapy plus ipilimumab. The gene calls are TRBV7-9 and TRBJ1-2; 7 bases are a match to TRBD1. The receptor was derived from a human donor with non-small cell lung cancer who had stable disease on radiotherapy plus ipilimumab. Here the CDR3 DNA reads TGTGCCAGCAGCTTAGCGCTGACAGGGAACTATGGCTACACCTTC. This sequence encodes CASSLALTGNYGYTF.